This T cell receptor (beta chain) was sequenced during a study of cytomegalovirus exposure and HLA in healthy donors. Of note for this clone: Its target is not known.

Study observations and caveats: In a later analysis, several top co-occurrence clusters appeared linked to parvovirus B19, influenza, CMV and Epstein-Barr virus.

Amplification used 60 Vbeta primers and 13 Jbeta primers. Using immunoSEQ multiplex PCR, the repertoire was profiled, and TCRdb retains in-frame clones only, with some absent. The table shows under 300,000 clones, with approximately 80% occurring only once. The CDR3 contains 14 residues. After removal of 4 bases from V and 5 bases from J, the junction contained 3 bases not matched to a gene. CDR1 and CDR2 (germline): MDHEN, SYDVKM. The material sequenced was PBMCs. The V and J genes are TRBV28 and TRBJ2-7; 12 positions match TRBD2. This clonotype originated in a woman aged 55-70 years in good health and CMV-seropositive. The CDR3 DNA reads TGTGCCAGCAGTTCTAGCGGGAGGGGTGACGAGCAGTACTTC. Translating it yields CASSSSGRGDEQYF.